This paragraph covers one T cell receptor beta chain sequence. The antigen it recognizes is unknown. No base quality information exists; no much larger clone differs at one position. Whole blood was collected in K2EDTA tubes by collaborating institutions according to the institutions' own protocols. For TCRbeta analysis, collaborators shipped samples as frozen whole blood, isolated PBMCs, or DNA extracted from either of those sample types. This entry belongs to a study of blood T cell repertoires in COVID-19 (dated by TCRdb to 2020 to 2022). General notes on the study: Collaborator samples came from the United States, Italy and Spain and covered acute and convalescent phases of COVID-19. Where available, HLA class I and class II types were taken from metadata supplied by the sample provider and were not determined by assay-based typing. The dataset comprised deeply sampled blood TCRbeta repertoires from subjects exposed to, actively infected with, or recovered from COVID-19. The samples were drawn from two sources: the first 160 participants of the ongoing ImmuneRACE study, and 1,200 or so subjects contributed by 6 global collaborators. The material from the prospective study consisted of cDNA or gDNA derived from T cells, B-cell-depleted T cells, or PBMCs. The sample metadata nearly always contained a de-identified subject ID, COVID-19 status, age in years and sex. The repertoires were released in a freely available public database intended as a resource for research on the immune response to SARS-CoV-2. The paper's findings and limits, for the study overall: The amount of clinical and demographic metadata varied by source and participant and was provided uncurated.

Including the terminal cysteine and phenylalanine, the CDR3 comprises 15 residues. Only CDR3 DNA remains: 45 bases, in frame from the first base. V is shortened by 6 bases, J by 0 bases, and the region joining them spans 13 bases. The germline V gene (reference sequence) supplies CDR1 SEHNR and CDR2 FQNEAQ. TCRbeta CDR3 regions were amplified from genomic DNA by means of the immunoSEQ Assay, a bias-controlled multiplex PCR. Per the original workflow: Nucleated cell counts per sample were estimated from amplification of reference gene primers within the assay. Sequence reads were collapsed and filtered to measure the absolute abundance of every unique TCRbeta CDR3 rearrangement. For each sample, productive Simpson clonality was calculated as the square root of Simpson's diversity index over productive rearrangements. In TCRdb, the immuneACCESS table is reduced to in-frame sequences with V and J assigned. These tables do not hold every clone; where another copy was compared, an unresolved V gene accounts for under half, and the others remain unexplained. That table gives V, J and clone size, and the DNA gave D and trimming. Recorded for this sample are about 26,000 clones; approximately 81% of them occurred a single time. Around a third of the sample goes to the ten largest clones.

The specimen sequenced was peripheral blood. The V gene is TRBV7-9 and the J gene is TRBJ2-3, with TRBD2 tentatively as D gene (6 bases match). This TCR came from a human donor in a cohort sampled during active COVID-19. The DNA sequence reads TGTGCCAGCAGTCAGCGGGCCCCTAGCACAGATACGCAGTATTTT. Its product reads: CASSQRAPSTDTQYF.